This T cell receptor beta chain was sequenced during a study of T cells in Graves' hyperthyroidism and ophthalmopathy. Study observations and caveats: Most thyroid clonotypes that were expanded above 0.001 also turned up in blood. Ophthalmopathy was separated from stable hyperthyroidism by a 13 V-J model.

The V and J ends lost 9 bases and 2 bases, in that order; junction bases with no gene match: 4. The CDR3 covers 13 residues. Germline CDR1 reads KGHDR; CDR2 reads SFDVKD. Clinical symptoms, serum thyroxine, TRAb, thyroid ultrasound and orbital computed tomography established diagnosis. Fresh peripheral blood, about 9.3 ml, yielded the PBMCs. This clonotype was picked up many times. The antigen is unknown. RNA transcripts served as the template for amplifying TCR beta CDR3 regions. Primed by the HTBI set, a first-round RT-PCR was run on the TCR CDR3. MiXCR was run by TCRdb on the multiplex PCR reads, yielding one entry per CDR3 protein. The sample holds 550,000 to 700,000 distinct CDR3 sequences, roughly 15% seen once.

The V call is TRBV24-1, the J call TRBJ2-7; TRBD1 matches at 9 bases. The TCR sequence derives from a woman aged 40-49 years with Graves' ophthalmopathy. Material for sequencing was blood. DNA of the CDR3: TGTGCCACCCCCGGGACAGGGACCTACGAGCAGTACTTC. This encodes CATPGTGTYEQYF.